A selection of T cell receptor beta chains follows, all from one sample in a study of post-analysis software for immune sequencing data. TCRdb re-called the PCR reads with MiXCR, one entry per CDR3 protein. The sample contains hundreds of thousands of distinct CDR3 sequences, about 27% of which appear only once. The sequenced sample was blood. All receptors come from a girl between 5 and 17 years old with multiple sclerosis. Both conserved end residues are part of each CDR3. D genes are given only for firm matches. Clone sizes are given selectively: once, few, many, or a class where the clone is expanded.

V	size	J	D	CDR3	DNA
TRBV5-1	.	TRBJ1-6	.	CAVLGPTPLHF	TGCGCCGTCCTGGGGCCGACACCCCTCCACTTT
TRBV6-2/TRBV6-3	few	TRBJ2-1	.	CASSYIGAGYNEQFF	TGTGCCAGCAGTTATATCGGGGCGGGTTACAATGAGCAGTTCTTC
TRBV5-1	.	TRBJ2-5	TRBD2	CASSLAVAGGEETQYF	TGCGCCAGCAGCTTGGCCGTGGCGGGGGGCGAAGAGACCCAGTACTTC
TRBV2	.	TRBJ1-2	.	CAGGSPGGDSRRSYGYTF	TGTGCCGGCGGAAGCCCAGGCGGGGACTCCCGCAGGTCGTATGGCTACACCTTC
TRBV6-2/TRBV6-3	.	TRBJ2-6	TRBD1	CASTLPGQGASGANVLTF	TGTGCCAGCACTTTACCTGGCCAGGGGGCGAGTGGGGCCAACGTCCTGACTTTC
TRBV29-1	.	TRBJ1-2	.	CSVEDFMKVVGGYTF	TGCAGCGTTGAAGACTTTATGAAAGTTGTCGGTGGCTACACCTTC
TRBV29-1	many	TRBJ2-5	.	CSVDAGGETQYF	TGCAGCGTTGACGCTGGGGGGGAGACCCAGTACTTC
TRBV7-2	few	TRBJ1-2	.	CASSFSTGDYGYTF	TGTGCCAGCAGCTTCTCCACGGGAGACTATGGCTACACCTTC
TRBV20-1	.	TRBJ1-1	TRBD1	CSAARQGEAFF	TGCAGTGCTGCACGACAGGGTGAAGCTTTCTTT
TRBV5-1	.	TRBJ1-4	TRBD1	CASSVGTGGEKLFF	TGCGCCAGCAGCGTTGGGACAGGAGGCGAAAAACTGTTTTTT
TRBV6-6	.	TRBJ1-1	.	CASSYGSLNTEAFF	TGTGCCAGCAGTTACGGCAGCTTGAACACTGAAGCTTTCTTT
TRBV3-1	.	TRBJ1-4	TRBD1	CASSTQGVAAEKLFF	TGTGCCAGCAGCACACAGGGGGTGGCGGCGGAAAAACTGTTTTTT
TRBV20-1	.	TRBJ2-1	.	CSVEDTATRSEQFF	TGCAGTGTAGAGGACACCGCTACGCGGAGCGAGCAGTTCTTC
TRBV10-3	few	TRBJ2-6	.	CAIRDRDVLTF	TGTGCCATCAGGGATAGGGACGTCCTGACTTTC
TRBV5-6	.	TRBJ2-3	.	CAGSLGDTQYF	TGTGCCGGCAGCTTGGGGGATACGCAGTATTTT
TRBV29-1	few	TRBJ1-2	.	CSADLGYTF	TGCAGCGCTGACCTTGGCTACACCTTC
TRBV20-1	.	TRBJ2-5	TRBD2	CSASDLTSGGRETQYF	TGCAGTGCTAGCGATCTGACTAGCGGGGGGAGGGAGACCCAGTACTTC
TRBV6-1	.	TRBJ1-1	.	CASRRGKTEAFF	TGTGCCAGCAGACGGGGTAAGACTGAAGCTTTCTTT
TRBV12-3/TRBV12-4	.	TRBJ1-5	TRBD1	CASSPYRGQGARQPQHF	TGTGCCAGCAGTCCCTATCGGGGACAGGGGGCCAGACAGCCCCAGCATTTT
TRBV20-1	few	TRBJ2-1	TRBD2	CSARGRAMASGGRQFF	TGCAGTGCTAGAGGCCGGGCGATGGCGAGCGGGGGTCGGCAGTTCTTC
TRBV6-5	.	TRBJ2-4	.	CAGKEGPKNIQYF	TGTGCCGGCAAGGAGGGCCCCAAAAACATTCAGTACTTC
TRBV20-1	.	TRBJ2-7	TRBD1	CSPGTDPSYEQYF	TGCAGTCCGGGGACAGACCCTTCCTACGAGCAGTACTTC
TRBV28	.	TRBJ2-5	TRBD2	CASSPGVAGLETQYF	TGTGCCAGCAGCCCCGGGGTAGCGGGACTGGAGACCCAGTACTTC
TRBV6-6	.	TRBJ2-2	.	CASSDRGMNTGELFF	TGTGCCAGCAGTGACCGGGGGATGAACACCGGGGAGCTGTTTTTT
TRBV12-3/TRBV12-4	.	TRBJ2-5	.	CASRKESSGETQYF	TGTGCCAGCAGGAAAGAATCTAGTGGGGAGACCCAGTACTTC
TRBV27	.	TRBJ1-2	.	CASSLAGTQRGYTF	TGTGCCAGCAGTTTAGCGGGGACGCAGCGTGGCTACACCTTC
TRBV28	.	TRBJ1-6	TRBD1	CASSPRTGGDSPLHF	TGTGCCAGCAGTCCCCGGACAGGGGGCGATTCACCCCTCCACTTT
TRBV7-9	.	TRBJ2-5	.	CASRELVGETQYF	TGTGCCAGCAGAGAACTGGTGGGGGAGACCCAGTACTTC
TRBV29-1	.	TRBJ2-7	TRBD2	CSVEEGGLASEQYF	TGCAGCGTGGAGGAGGGCGGACTAGCGAGCGAGCAGTACTTC
TRBV5-1	few	TRBJ2-5	.	CASTAYLGTRGETQYF	TGCGCCAGCACCGCTTACCTTGGGACGCGCGGTGAGACCCAGTACTTC
TRBV6-5	.	TRBJ1-4	.	CASTTLPSTGNEKRFF	TGTGCCAGCACCACCTTACCATCCACAGGAAATGAAAAACGGTTTTTT
TRBV7-2	.	TRBJ1-2	.	CASSPGRLYGYTF	TGTGCCAGCAGCCCCGGGAGGCTCTATGGCTACACCTTC
TRBV4-3	.	TRBJ2-7	.	CASSPSRAQARNNYEQYF	TGCGCCAGCAGCCCCTCGCGGGCTCAGGCCCGAAATAACTACGAGCAGTACTTC
TRBV5-1	few	TRBJ2-1	.	CASSFSAAGYYNEQFF	TGCGCCAGCAGCTTTAGTGCGGCGGGGTACTACAATGAGCAGTTCTTC
TRBV11-2	.	TRBJ2-3	TRBD2	CASSAAGEAVTDTQYF	TGTGCCAGCAGCGCGGCGGGGGAAGCAGTCACAGATACGCAGTATTTT
TRBV6-1	.	TRBJ1-1	.	CASSEYTQRNTEAFF	TGTGCCAGCAGTGAATATACCCAGAGGAACACTGAAGCTTTCTTT
TRBV5-1	.	TRBJ2-5	TRBD2	CASSLWSGGEETQYF	TGCGCCAGCAGCTTGTGGTCGGGAGGGGAAGAGACCCAGTACTTC
TRBV29-1	few	TRBJ2-1	TRBD1	CSVDGQGAGNEQFF	TGCAGCGTTGATGGACAGGGGGCAGGCAATGAGCAGTTCTTC
TRBV4-2	.	TRBJ2-3	TRBD2	CASSPWTSGGATDTQYF	TGTGCCAGCAGCCCCTGGACTAGCGGGGGGGCGACAGATACGCAGTATTTT
TRBV4-3	few	TRBJ2-7	.	CASSQETGHRGTYEQYF	TGCGCCAGCAGCCAAGAAACGGGACATCGAGGGACCTACGAGCAGTACTTC
TRBV20-1	.	TRBJ1-5	.	CSASENRGNQPQHF	TGCAGTGCTAGCGAGAACAGGGGCAATCAGCCCCAGCATTTT
TRBV7-2	few	TRBJ2-1	.	CASSLVARATIYEQFF	TGTGCCAGCAGCTTAGTCGCTAGGGCTACAATCTATGAGCAGTTCTTC
TRBV12-3/TRBV12-4	.	TRBJ2-2	.	CASIVQASNTGELFF	TGTGCCAGCATAGTACAGGCCTCGAACACCGGGGAGCTGTTTTTT
TRBV6-5	few	TRBJ2-2	TRBD1	CASRTLDRTTGELFF	TGTGCCAGCAGGACACTGGACAGGACCACCGGGGAGCTGTTTTTT
TRBV3-1	.	TRBJ1-1	.	CASSQAWGLNTEAFF	TGTGCCAGCAGCCAAGCATGGGGTTTGAACACTGAAGCTTTCTTT
TRBV7-2	.	TRBJ2-5	.	CASEGFALRGFGTQYF	TGTGCCAGCGAAGGGTTTGCCCTTCGTGGGTTTGGGACCCAGTACTTC
TRBV29-1	.	TRBJ2-5	.	CSVEPPAMVAEQYF	TGCAGCGTTGAACCCCCTGCTATGGTGGCTGAGCAGTACTTC
TRBV7-6	.	TRBJ2-1	TRBD2	CASSERTSGNNEQFF	TGTGCCAGCAGCGAGCGGACTAGCGGGAACAATGAGCAGTTCTTC
TRBV7-2	.	TRBJ1-1	TRBD1	CASSLAAGGITEAFF	TGTGCCAGCAGCTTAGCGGCAGGGGGCATCACTGAAGCTTTCTTT
TRBV5-1	few	TRBJ1-5	TRBD1	CASRRGTGTTQPQHF	TGCGCCAGCAGAAGAGGGACAGGGACCACCCAGCCCCAGCATTTT